The source of this T cell receptor (beta chain) is a study of T cells in women clearing cervical HPV infection. About this clone: What it binds is unknown. The sequenced fragment ends 3 residues before the CDR3 boundary, so the rest is inferred from the germline J gene.

Data came from immunoSEQ multiplex PCR; TCRdb stores just in-frame clones and leaves some out. The sample table sets out about 35,000 clones. Findings of the study overall: Repertoire richness, not evenness, was significantly elevated in CIN3+ cases versus controls. TRBV6-7 abundance was lower in cases than controls (around 0.1% versus 0.15%).

Trimming pared 5 bases from V and 0 bases from J, leaving 11 bases between. The germline gives CDR1 SGHVS, CDR2 FQNEAQ. The CDR3 runs to 15 residues. The specimen was blood buffy coat. This chain connects TRBV7-8 to TRBJ2-1; D not resolved. The origin of this receptor is a woman between 18 and 69 years old with a cervical HPV16 infection that either progressed to CIN3+ or cleared (not recorded which). The CDR3 sequence: CASSPDTSSYNEQFF. Incomplete CDR3 DNA: TGTGCCAGCAGCCCCGACACGAGCTCCTACAATGAG.